This section outlines one T cell receptor beta chain sequence together with its context. Its antigen has not been determined. Qualities for individual bases were not recorded, and no much larger clone is one base off. One collaborating source in Seattle enrolled patients during active infection and followed them longitudinally through the course of disease. Collaborating institutions collected whole blood in K2EDTA tubes following their own protocols. For TCRbeta analysis, collaborator samples were shipped as frozen whole blood, as isolated PBMCs, or as DNA extracted from either sample type. Its CDR3 holds 13 amino acids, cysteine through phenylalanine. Kept here is only the CDR3 DNA, which spans 39 bases and is read in frame from base 1. According to the germline V gene, CDR1 reads SGHTA and CDR2 reads FQGNSA. Cut back by 0 bases and 4 bases, the V and J ends lie 6 bases apart. These data are taken from a study of blood T cell repertoires in COVID-19 (dated by TCRdb to 2018 to 2021). As for the study more broadly: Samples covering the acute and convalescent phases of COVID-19 were provided by collaborators in the United States, Italy and Spain. The material from the prospective study consisted of cDNA or gDNA derived from T cells, B-cell-depleted T cells, or PBMCs. Subjects who had been exposed to COVID-19, were actively infected with it, or had recovered from it provided the deeply sampled blood TCRbeta repertoires that made up the dataset. The repertoires were released in a freely available public database intended as a resource for research on the immune response to SARS-CoV-2. The samples were drawn from two sources: the first 160 participants of the ongoing ImmuneRACE study, and approximately 1,300 subjects contributed by 6 global collaborators. Sample metadata almost always included a de-identified subject ID, COVID-19 status, age in years and sex. Where available, HLA class I and class II types were obtained from metadata supplied by the sample provider rather than from assay-based typing. The paper as a whole reports these results and caveats: Clinical and demographic metadata were provided uncurated, with the amount varying by source and participant.

The immunoSEQ Assay, a bias-controlled multiplex PCR, was used to amplify TCRbeta CDR3 regions from genomic DNA. The original pipeline was this. Nucleated cell counts per sample were estimated from amplification of reference gene primers within the assay. To quantify the absolute abundance of each unique TCRbeta CDR3 rearrangement, sequence reads were collapsed and filtered. For each sample, productive Simpson clonality was calculated as the square root of Simpson's diversity index across productive rearrangements. In its TCRdb copy, this immuneACCESS table keeps in-frame sequences only and misses some clones. Where compared with another copy, unresolved V genes explain less than half of these, and the others have no known cause. The V and J calls and clone size are taken from that table; D and trimming were inferred from the DNA. The sample yields roughly 100,000 clones; about 90% were counted once. The ten largest clones take up roughly 4.2% of the sample.

The specimen was peripheral blood. The source is a human donor with COVID-19, enrolled during active disease. The donor label of this sample is uncertain. The rearrangement joined TRBV7-2 to TRBJ1-2; the D segment cannot be called with confidence. The CDR3 amino acid sequence is: CASSLAGSYGYTF. At the DNA level, the sequence is TGTGCCAGCAGCTTAGCAGGGAGCTATGGCTACACCTTC.